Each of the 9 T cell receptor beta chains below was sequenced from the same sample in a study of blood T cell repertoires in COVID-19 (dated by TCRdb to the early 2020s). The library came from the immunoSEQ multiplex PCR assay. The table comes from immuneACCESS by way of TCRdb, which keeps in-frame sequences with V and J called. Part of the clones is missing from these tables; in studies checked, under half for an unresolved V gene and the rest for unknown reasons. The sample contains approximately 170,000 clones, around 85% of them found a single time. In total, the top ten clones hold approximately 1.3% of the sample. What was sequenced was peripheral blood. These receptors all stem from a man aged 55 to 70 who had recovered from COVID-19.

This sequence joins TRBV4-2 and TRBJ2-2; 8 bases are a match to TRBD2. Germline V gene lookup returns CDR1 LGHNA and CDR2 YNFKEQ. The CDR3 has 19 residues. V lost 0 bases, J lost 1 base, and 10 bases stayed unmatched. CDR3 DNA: TGTGCCAGCAGCCAAGATGCGGGGGGCCCCCCTATGAACACCGGGGAGCTGTTTTTT. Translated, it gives CASSQDAGGPPMNTGELFF.

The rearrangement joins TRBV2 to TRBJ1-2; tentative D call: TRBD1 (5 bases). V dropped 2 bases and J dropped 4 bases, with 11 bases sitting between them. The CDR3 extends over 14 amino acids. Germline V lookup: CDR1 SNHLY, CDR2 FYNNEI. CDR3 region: CASSERQGTYGYTF. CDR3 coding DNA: TGTGCCAGCAGTGAAAGGCAGGGCACCTATGGCTACACCTTC.

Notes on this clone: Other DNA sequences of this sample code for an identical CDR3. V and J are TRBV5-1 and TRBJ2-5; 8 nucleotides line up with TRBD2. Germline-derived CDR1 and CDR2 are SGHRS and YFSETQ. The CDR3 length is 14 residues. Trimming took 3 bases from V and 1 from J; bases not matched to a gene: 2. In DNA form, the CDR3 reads TGCGCCAGCAGCTCCACTAGCGGCCAAGAGACCCAGTACTTC. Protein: CASSSTSGQETQYF.

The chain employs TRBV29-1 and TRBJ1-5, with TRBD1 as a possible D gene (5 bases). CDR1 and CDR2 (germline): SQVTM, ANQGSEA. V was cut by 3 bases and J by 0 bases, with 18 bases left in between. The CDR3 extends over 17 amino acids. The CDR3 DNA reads TGCAGCGTTGACATCCGGGGGATCAGTTATAGCAATCAGCCCCAGCATTTT. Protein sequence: CSVDIRGISYSNQPQHF. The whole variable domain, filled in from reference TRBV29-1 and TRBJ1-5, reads SAVISQKPSRDICQRGTSLTIQCQVDSQVTMMFWYRQQPGQSLTLIATANQGSEATYESGFVIDKFPISRPNLTFSTLTVSNMSPEDSSIYLCSVDIRGISYSNQPQHFGDGTRLSIL.

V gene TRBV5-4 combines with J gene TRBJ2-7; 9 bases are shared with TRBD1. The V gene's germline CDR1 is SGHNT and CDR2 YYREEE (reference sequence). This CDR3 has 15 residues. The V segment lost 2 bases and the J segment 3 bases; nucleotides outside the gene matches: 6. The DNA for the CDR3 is TGTGCCAGCAGCTTCCCGGACAGGGGCGACTACGAGCAGTACTTC. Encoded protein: CASSFPDRGDYEQYF.

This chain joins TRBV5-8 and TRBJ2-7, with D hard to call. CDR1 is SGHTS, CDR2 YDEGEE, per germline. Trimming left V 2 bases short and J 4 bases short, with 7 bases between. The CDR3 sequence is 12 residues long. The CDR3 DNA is TGTGCCAGCAGCTTCTCCGGTTACGAGCAGTACTTC. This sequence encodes CASSFSGYEQYF. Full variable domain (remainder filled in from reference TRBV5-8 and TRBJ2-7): EAGVTQSPTHLIKTRGQQATLRCSPISGHTSVYWYQQALGLGLQFLLWYDEGEERNRGNFPPRFSGRQFPNYSSELNVNALELEDSALYLCASSFSGYEQYFGPGTRLTVT.

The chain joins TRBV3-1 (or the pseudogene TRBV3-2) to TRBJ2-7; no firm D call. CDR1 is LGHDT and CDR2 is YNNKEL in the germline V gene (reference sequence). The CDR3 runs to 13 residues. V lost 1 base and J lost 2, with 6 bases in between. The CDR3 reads CASSQAGTYEQYF. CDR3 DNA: TGTGCCAGCAGCCAAGCGGGTACCTACGAGCAGTACTTC.

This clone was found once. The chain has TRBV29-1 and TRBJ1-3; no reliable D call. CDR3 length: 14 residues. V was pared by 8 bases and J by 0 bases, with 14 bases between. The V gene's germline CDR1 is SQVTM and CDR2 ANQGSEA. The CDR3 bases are TGCAGCACCTCGGGAGGTGCCTCTGGAAACACCATATATTTT. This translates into CSTSGGASGNTIYF.

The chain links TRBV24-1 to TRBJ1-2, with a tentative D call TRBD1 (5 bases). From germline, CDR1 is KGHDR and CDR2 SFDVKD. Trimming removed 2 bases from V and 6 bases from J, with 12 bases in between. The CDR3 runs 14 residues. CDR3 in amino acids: CATSDSQGRDGYTF. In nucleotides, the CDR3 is TGTGCCACCAGTGATTCCCAGGGTCGGGATGGCTACACCTTC.